This T cell receptor beta chain is from a study of T cells in women clearing cervical HPV infection. Study summary: No precancer developed; the control's incident HPV16 infection cleared within 12 months.

About this clone: The germline gene is not matched at one end of the junction; a read error may be the cause. From the germline J gene comes the end of the CDR3, since the read stops 3 residues before it.

This CDR3 contains 14 residues. CDR1 is SGHRS, CDR2 YFSETQ, per germline. Libraries were prepared by immunoSEQ multiplex PCR; TCRdb keeps only in-frame clonotypes and omits some of them. Across 20,000 to 25,000 clones, the top ten clones capture 24% of the sample. This chain uses TRBV5-1 with TRBJ2-3, with D possibly TRBD1 on 5 matching bases. The source is a woman aged 18-70 years with a cervical HPV16 infection that either progressed to CIN3+ or cleared (not recorded which). The specimen was blood buffy coat. The CDR3 spells CASSLKQEPETQYF. The part of the CDR3 DNA that was read is TGCGCCAGCAGCTTGAAACAGGAACCAGAGACG. The full variable domain, with the rest looked up from reference TRBV5-1 and TRBJ2-3, is KAGVTQTPRYLIKTRGQQVTLSCSPISGHRSVSWYQQTPGQGLQFLFEYFSETQRNKGNFPGRFSGRQFSNSRSEMNVSTLELGDSALYLCASSLKQEPETQYFGPGTRLTVL.